A single sample is the source of the 23 T cell receptor beta chains below, sequenced in a study of CD8 T cells in ankylosing spondylitis. Study results and caveats: For ankylosing spondylitis blood, a TCR beta motif of seven to nine highly homologous variants appeared characteristic.

Their antigen targets remain unknown. TCRdb re-called the 5' RACE reads with MiXCR, one entry per CDR3 protein. In the table there are about 220,000 distinct CDR3 sequences, approximately 7.4% of which are singletons. Specimen: blood, either unsorted or a sorted T cell fraction (not recorded which). The receptors shown here come from a male donor with ankylosing spondylitis.

This clonotype was seen ten or more times. The chain employs TRBV6-5 and TRBJ2-7; D is undetermined. Trimming removed 0 bases from V and 7 bases from J, with 10 bases in between. This CDR3 region has 13 residues. Germline CDR1 and CDR2: MNHEY and SVGAGI. The CDR3 spells CASSYSMRKEQYF. As DNA, the CDR3 is TGTGCCAGCAGTTACTCGATGAGGAAGGAGCAGTACTTC.

This clonotype has just a few counts. CDR3: CASSTGLAPYNEQFF. The CDR3 DNA reads as TGTGCCAGCAGCACGGGACTAGCCCCATACAATGAGCAGTTCTTC. The V and J genes are TRBV11-2 and TRBJ2-1; 9 nucleotides match TRBD2. Per the germline V gene, CDR1 is SGHAT and CDR2 is FQNNGV. The trim removed 5 bases at V and 4 bases at J, leaving 6 bases unmatched. The length of the CDR3 is 15 residues.

This clonotype was counted ten times or more. The chain has TRBV5-1 and TRBJ1-1, with D possibly being TRBD1 (6 bases). The germline V gene encodes CDR1 SGHRS and CDR2 YFSETQ. Trimming removed 2 bases from V and 5 bases from J, with 13 bases in between. CDR3 size: 14 residues. The CDR3 region is CASSFHFQGTEAFF. Here the CDR3 DNA reads TGCGCCAGCAGCTTCCACTTCCAGGGGACTGAAGCTTTCTTT.

This clonotype was detected ten times or more. The V gene is TRBV11-2, the J gene TRBJ1-5; 9 nucleotides line up with TRBD1. The germline V gene has CDR1 SGHAT and CDR2 FQNNGV. J lost 4 bases, V lost 4 bases, and 8 bases had no gene match. The CDR3 has 16 residues. CDR3 sequence reads: CASSSTGTGSNQPQHF. For the CDR3, the DNA is TGTGCCAGCAGCTCTACCGGGACAGGGTCTAATCAGCCCCAGCATTTT.

In its sample, this clonotype was seen many times. The chain combines TRBV10-3 with TRBJ2-7; a possible D gene is TRBD2 (5 bases). From germline, CDR1 is ENHRY and CDR2 SYGVKD. Trimming stripped 10 bases from V and 3 bases from J, with 16 bases between. The CDR3 has 13 amino acids. The CDR3 sequence: CATQEASLYEQYF. The CDR3 region has the DNA TGTGCCACCCAGGAGGCTTCTCTCTACGAGCAGTACTTC.

V is TRBV20-1 and J is TRBJ1-6; TRBD1 matches at 10 bases. CDR3 length: 14 residues. Trimming at V came to 3 bases and at J to 7 bases, leaving 3 bases not matched to a gene. Germline CDR1 and CDR2: DFQATT and SNEGSKA (reference sequence). The CDR3 region has the DNA TGCAGTGCTAGCCAGGGACAGGGGAATTCACCCCTCCACTTT. This gives the protein CSASQGQGNSPLHF.

The chain couples TRBV7-9 to TRBJ1-1; no clear D. Trimming left V 3 bases short and J 1 base short, with 9 bases between. CDR1 is SEHNR and CDR2 is FQNEAQ in the germline V gene (reference sequence). The CDR3 sequence is 14 residues long. For the CDR3, the DNA is TGTGCCAGCAGCTTCGGCAGGCGGAACACTGAAGCTTTCTTT. Translation: CASSFGRRNTEAFF.

This clonotype was detected ten times or more. The chain joins TRBV5-1 to TRBJ2-1; TRBD1 aligns across 10 bases. With 4 bases clipped from V and 5 bases from J, the junction kept 9 bases outside the gene matches. The CDR3 length is 16 residues. From germline, CDR1 is SGHRS and CDR2 YFSETQ. The CDR3 nucleotides read TGCGCCAGCAGCCGGAAAGGGACAGGGGAAAACAATGAGCAGTTCTTC. Amino acids: CASSRKGTGENNEQFF.

This clonotype was observed many times. The chain has TRBV7-8 and TRBJ2-7, with a weak D call TRBD2 (5 bases). Germline V gives CDR1 SGHVS, CDR2 FQNEAQ. V was shortened by 1 base and J by 0 bases, with 10 bases between the two germline ends. The CDR3 contains 15 residues. CDR3 loop: CASSLEERNSYEQYF. CDR3 sequence (DNA): TGTGCCAGCAGCTTAGAGGAGCGGAACTCCTACGAGCAGTACTTC.

In its sample, this clonotype was seen a few times. The chain has TRBV24-1 and TRBJ2-7, with TRBD2 identical over 11 bases. Germline CDR1 is KGHDR and CDR2 is SFDVKD. V gave up 5 bases and J gave up 2 bases; unmatched junction bases: 16. The length of the CDR3 is 19 residues. The CDR3 spells CATSAGGLGTSGPTYEQYF. DNA of the CDR3: TGTGCCACCAGTGCAGGAGGCTTAGGGACTAGCGGACCTACCTACGAGCAGTACTTC.

The sample holds a few counts of this clonotype. The V gene is TRBV5-1, the J gene TRBJ2-7; D is uncertain. V was trimmed by 0 bases and J by 5 bases, leaving 12 bases between them. There are 14 residues in the CDR3. Germline CDR1 is SGHRS and CDR2 is YFSETQ. CDR3 sequence (DNA): TGCGCCAGCAGCTTGGGGCCCCCTGCCAACGAGCAGTACTTC. Translating gives CASSLGPPANEQYF.

This clonotype was recorded at least ten times. The rearrangement uses TRBV28 and TRBJ2-7; D may be TRBD1 (6 bases). The V end was cut by 3 bases, the J end by 2 bases, with 11 bases between. This CDR3 is built from 14 residues. Germline V gene data show CDR1 as MDHEN and CDR2 as SYDVKM. The CDR3 spells CASSLTGETYEQYF. The CDR3 coding sequence is TGTGCCAGCAGTTTGACAGGCGAAACCTACGAGCAGTACTTC.

This clonotype has ten or more counts. The genes are TRBV19 and TRBJ2-5; perhaps TRBD2 as D (6 bases). The V end lost 2 bases, the J end lost 5 bases, and 18 bases lay between the germline ends. This CDR3 is 16 amino acids long. Germline CDR1 reads LNHDA; CDR2 reads SQIVND (reference sequence). The CDR3 bases are TGTGCCAGTAGTATACTGGGACCCCGGGACTCCGAGACCCAGTACTTC. Amino acids: CASSILGPRDSETQYF.

This clonotype has just a few counts. The rearrangement uses TRBV11-2 and TRBJ2-5; possibly TRBD2 for D (6 bases). CDR3 size: 16 residues. Trimming shortened V by 3 bases and J by 4 bases, and 18 bases separated the two germline ends. Germline CDR1 and CDR2: SGHAT and FQNNGV. The CDR3 protein is CASSFSVAGRGETQYF. CDR3 coding DNA: TGTGCCAGCAGCTTTTCCGTCGCGGGACGAGGAGAGACCCAGTACTTC.

This clonotype was observed a handful of times. CDR3 DNA sequence: TGTGCCAGCAGCGTAGCTGGGGTAAGCTCCTACGAGCAGTACTTC. It codes for CASSVAGVSSYEQYF. J is TRBJ2-7 and V is TRBV9; no reliable D call. Deletions cut 0 bases from V and 0 bases from J, with 10 bases between. The germline V gene encodes CDR1 SGDLS and CDR2 YYNGEE. The CDR3 is made up of 15 amino acids.

This clonotype was counted at least ten times. V and J are TRBV29-1 and TRBJ1-2; 7 bases align to TRBD1. The CDR3 loop spans 12 amino acids. The germline V gene has CDR1 SQVTM and CDR2 ANQGSEA. CDR3 sequence: CAVRGHFYGYTF. The CDR3 DNA sequence: TGCGCGGTGAGGGGGCACTTCTATGGCTACACCTTC. Supplemented by reference TRBV29-1 and TRBJ1-2, the full variable domain reads SAVISQKPSRDICQRGTSLTIQCQVDSQVTMMFWYRQQPGQSLTLIATANQGSEATYESGFVIDKFPISRPNLTFSTLTVSNMSPEDSSIYLCAVRGHFYGYTFGSGTRLTVV.

CDR3 nucleotide sequence: TGTGCCAGCAGCTTGGAGCCGCCACCACTGAGGGTAAAACTGTTTTTT. Translated, it gives CASSLEPPPLRVKLFF. The chain links TRBV5-5 to TRBJ1-4; D gene ambiguous. Germline assignment: CDR1 SGHKS and CDR2 YYEKEE (reference sequence). This CDR3 comprises 16 residues. V gave up 0 bases and J gave up 10 bases, with 19 bases separating them.

This clonotype was counted ten times or more. The rearrangement joins TRBV24-1 to TRBJ1-1; perhaps TRBD1 as D (5 bases). There are 14 residues in the CDR3. CDR1 KGHDR and CDR2 SFDVKD come from the germline V gene. Between the trimmed V and J ends, which lost 8 bases and 1 base, there was a span of 13 bases. The CDR3 coding sequence is TGTGCCACCATTGGAGGGGCTCAGAACACTGAAGCTTTCTTT. This encodes CATIGGAQNTEAFF.

The genes are TRBV7-9 and TRBJ2-5; D is ambiguous. The V end lost 1 base, the J end lost 5 bases, and 5 bases lay between the germline ends. Germline V lookup: CDR1 SEHNR, CDR2 FQNEAQ (reference sequence). The CDR3 is 12 amino acids. CDR3 in DNA: TGTGCCAGCAGCTTAGAACGGGAGACCCAGTACTTC. Translating gives CASSLERETQYF.

This sequence joins TRBV4-3 and TRBJ1-5; D uncertain. V was cut by 0 bases and J by 3 bases, with 9 bases left in between. The germline V gene encodes CDR1 LGHNA and CDR2 YSLEER. The CDR3 covers 15 residues. The CDR3 region is CASSQEAGLNQPQHF. In DNA form, the CDR3 reads TGCGCCAGCAGCCAAGAGGCAGGCCTCAATCAGCCCCAGCATTTT.

This clonotype has ten or more counts. The rearrangement uses TRBV4-3 and TRBJ1-2, with D tentatively TRBD1 (5 bases). CDR1 is LGHNA and CDR2 is YSLEER in the germline V gene. Trimming removed 1 base from V and 3 bases from J, with 12 bases in between. This CDR3 has 15 amino acids. In DNA, the CDR3 is TGCGCCAGCAGCCAAGGTTCAGGGCGATACTATGGCTACACCTTC. This translates into CASSQGSGRYYGYTF.

This clonotype was recorded a few times. This chain uses TRBV12-3 or TRBV12-4 with TRBJ2-7; a weak D match, TRBD2 (6 bases). The CDR3 loop spans 15 amino acids. V gave up 3 bases and J gave up 2 bases, with 14 bases separating them. This chain's CDR3 is CASSFGTGRTYEQYF. CDR3 nucleotide sequence: TGTGCCAGCAGTTTTGGGACCGGGAGAACCTACGAGCAGTACTTC.

This clonotype occurred many times. V and J are TRBV9 and TRBJ2-7; D is perhaps TRBD2 (6 bases). Germline V gene lookup returns CDR1 SGDLS and CDR2 YYNGEE. The CDR3 is 14 amino acids. V was cut by 4 bases and J by 0 bases, with 11 bases left in between. CDR3 nucleotides: TGTGCCAGCAGCCCCGGAGGGAACTCCTACGAGCAGTACTTC. Translated: CASSPGGNSYEQYF.